This T cell receptor (beta chain) was found in a study of blood T cell repertoires in COVID-19. On the study more broadly: The origin of the acute and convalescent COVID-19 samples was the United States, Italy and Spain.

CDR3 length equals 14 residues. Per the germline V gene, CDR1 is MNHEY and CDR2 is SMNVEV (reference sequence). The ends were cut back, 5 bases at V and 12 bases at J, with 23 bases in the middle. Living in about two dozen US areas, the participants were between roughly 18 and 90 years of age. Allocation to cohorts depended on clinical history reported by the participants. Resolution of symptoms, clearance, or two negative PCRs was present in recovered Cohort 3 donors. Repertoires were generated with immunoSEQ multiplex PCR, while TCRdb's copy carries only in-frame clones and drops some. The profile shows around 310,000 clones, 85% to 90% of them singletons.

The clonotype originates from a woman in her twenties or thirties who had recovered from COVID-19. The sample comprised PBMCs or T cells enriched from blood (not recorded which). The chain uses TRBV27 and TRBJ2-7; TRBD1 might be the D (6 bases). The CDR3 protein is CASSAWTVGRGWYF. CDR3 DNA: TGTGCCAGCAGTGCCTGGACAGTCGGGCGAGGTTGGTACTTC.